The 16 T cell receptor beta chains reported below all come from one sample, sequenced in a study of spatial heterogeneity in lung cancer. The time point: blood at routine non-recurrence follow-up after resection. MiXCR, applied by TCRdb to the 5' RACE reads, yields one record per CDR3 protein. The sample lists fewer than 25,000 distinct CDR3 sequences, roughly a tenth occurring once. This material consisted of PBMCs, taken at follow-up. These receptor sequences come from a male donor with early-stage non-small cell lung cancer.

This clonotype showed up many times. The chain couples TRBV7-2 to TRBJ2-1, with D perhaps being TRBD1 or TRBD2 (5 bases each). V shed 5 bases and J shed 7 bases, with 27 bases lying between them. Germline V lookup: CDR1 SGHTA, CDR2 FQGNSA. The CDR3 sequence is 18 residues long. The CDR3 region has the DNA TGTGCCAGCAGCCGAAGGTCTCCGGGACCCAACGGAGAAAATGAGCAGTTCTTC. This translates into CASSRRSPGPNGENEQFF.

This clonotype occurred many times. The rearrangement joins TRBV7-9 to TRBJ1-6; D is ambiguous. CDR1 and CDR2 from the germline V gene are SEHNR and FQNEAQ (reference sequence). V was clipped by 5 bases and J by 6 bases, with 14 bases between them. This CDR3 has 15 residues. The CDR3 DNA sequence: TGTGCCAGCAGCCTTAACCGTGATGGTAATTCACCCCTCCACTTT. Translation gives CASSLNRDGNSPLHF.

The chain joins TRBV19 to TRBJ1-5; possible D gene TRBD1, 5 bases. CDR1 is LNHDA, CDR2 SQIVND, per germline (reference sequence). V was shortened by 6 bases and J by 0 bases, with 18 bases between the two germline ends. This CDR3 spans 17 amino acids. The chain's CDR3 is CASRPPGIVYSNQPQHF. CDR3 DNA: TGTGCCAGTAGACCTCCAGGGATAGTATATAGCAATCAGCCCCAGCATTTT.

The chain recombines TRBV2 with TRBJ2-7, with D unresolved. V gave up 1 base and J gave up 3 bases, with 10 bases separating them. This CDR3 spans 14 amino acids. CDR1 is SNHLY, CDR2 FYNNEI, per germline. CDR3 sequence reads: CASSEGAYDYEQYF. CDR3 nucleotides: TGTGCCAGCAGTGAAGGTGCCTACGACTACGAGCAGTACTTC.

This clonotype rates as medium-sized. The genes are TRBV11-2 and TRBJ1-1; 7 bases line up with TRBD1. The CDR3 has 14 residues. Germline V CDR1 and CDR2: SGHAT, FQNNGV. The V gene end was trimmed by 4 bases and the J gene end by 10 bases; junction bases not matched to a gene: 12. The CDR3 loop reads CASSYDRVPGVAFF. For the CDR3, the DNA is TGTGCCAGCAGCTACGACAGGGTCCCTGGGGTAGCTTTCTTT.

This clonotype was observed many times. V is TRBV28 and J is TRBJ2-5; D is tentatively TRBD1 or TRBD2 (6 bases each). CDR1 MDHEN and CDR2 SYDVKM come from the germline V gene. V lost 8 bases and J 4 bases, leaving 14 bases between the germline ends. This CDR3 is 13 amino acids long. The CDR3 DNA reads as TGTGCCAGCGAACTTGGGGGGCGAGAGACCCAGTACTTC. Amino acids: CASELGGRETQYF.

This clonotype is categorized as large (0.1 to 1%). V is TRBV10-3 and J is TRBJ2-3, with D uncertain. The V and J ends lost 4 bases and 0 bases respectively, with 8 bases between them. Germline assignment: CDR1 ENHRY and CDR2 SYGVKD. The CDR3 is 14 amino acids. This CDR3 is CAISGVGSTDTQYF. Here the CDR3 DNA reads TGTGCCATCAGTGGCGTGGGGAGCACAGATACGCAGTATTTT.

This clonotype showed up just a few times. Here the CDR3 reads CSARQGSSYNEQFF. CDR3 DNA: TGCAGTGCTAGACAGGGAAGCTCCTACAATGAGCAGTTCTTC. The chain recombines TRBV20-1 with TRBJ2-1; D might be TRBD1 (5 bases). The V end lost 2 bases, the J end lost 0 bases, and 8 bases lay between the germline ends. Germline assignment: CDR1 DFQATT and CDR2 SNEGSKA (reference sequence). The CDR3 has 14 amino acids.

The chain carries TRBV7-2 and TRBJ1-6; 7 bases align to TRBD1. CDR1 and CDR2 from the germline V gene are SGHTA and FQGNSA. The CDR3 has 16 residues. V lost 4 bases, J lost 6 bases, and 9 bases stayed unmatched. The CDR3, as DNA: TGTGCCAGCAGCTCGTTCCTAGGGGGCGCTAATTCACCCCTCCACTTT. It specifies CASSSFLGGANSPLHF.

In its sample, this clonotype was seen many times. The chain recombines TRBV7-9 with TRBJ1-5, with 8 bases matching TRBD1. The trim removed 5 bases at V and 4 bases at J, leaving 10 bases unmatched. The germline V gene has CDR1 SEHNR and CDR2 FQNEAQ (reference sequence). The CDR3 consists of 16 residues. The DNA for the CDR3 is TGTGCCAGCAGCCCTAATGACAGGGGAAGAAATCAGCCCCAGCATTTT. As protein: CASSPNDRGRNQPQHF.

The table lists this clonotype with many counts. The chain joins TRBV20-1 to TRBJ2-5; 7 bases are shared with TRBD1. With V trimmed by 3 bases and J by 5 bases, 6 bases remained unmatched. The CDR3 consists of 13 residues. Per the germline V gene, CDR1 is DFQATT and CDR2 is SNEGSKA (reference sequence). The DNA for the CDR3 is TGCAGTGCTAGGAAGGGGGCAAGGGAGACCCAGTACTTC. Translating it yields CSARKGARETQYF.

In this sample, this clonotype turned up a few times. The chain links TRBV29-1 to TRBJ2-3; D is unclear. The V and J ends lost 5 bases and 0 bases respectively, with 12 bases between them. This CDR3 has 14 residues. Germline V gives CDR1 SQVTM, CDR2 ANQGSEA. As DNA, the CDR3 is TGCAGCGTTAAAGGCTCGTTTAGCACAGATACGCAGTATTTT. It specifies CSVKGSFSTDTQYF.

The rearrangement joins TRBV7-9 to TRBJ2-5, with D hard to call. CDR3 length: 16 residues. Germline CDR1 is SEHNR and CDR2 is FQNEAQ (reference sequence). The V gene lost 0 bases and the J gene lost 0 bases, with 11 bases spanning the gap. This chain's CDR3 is CASSLARRSYQETQYF. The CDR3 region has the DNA TGTGCCAGCAGCTTAGCGCGTAGAAGCTACCAAGAGACCCAGTACTTC.

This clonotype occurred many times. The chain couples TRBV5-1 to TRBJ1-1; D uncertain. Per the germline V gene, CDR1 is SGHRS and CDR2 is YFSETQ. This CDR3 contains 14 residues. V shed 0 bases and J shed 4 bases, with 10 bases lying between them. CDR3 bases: TGCGCCAGCAGCTTGGGGTGGGAGAGCACTGAAGCTTTCTTT. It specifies CASSLGWESTEAFF.

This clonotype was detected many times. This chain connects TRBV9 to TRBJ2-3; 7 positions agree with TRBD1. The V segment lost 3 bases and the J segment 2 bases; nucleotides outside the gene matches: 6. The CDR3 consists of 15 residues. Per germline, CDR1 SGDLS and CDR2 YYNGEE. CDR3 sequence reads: CASSAKGQHTDTQYF. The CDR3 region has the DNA TGTGCCAGCAGCGCAAAGGGACAGCACACAGATACGCAGTATTTT. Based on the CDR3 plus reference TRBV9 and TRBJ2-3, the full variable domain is DSGVTQTPKHLITATGQRVTLRCSPRSGDLSVYWYQQSLDQGLQFLIQYYNGEERAKGNILERFSAQQFPDLHSELNLSSLELGDSALYFCASSAKGQHTDTQYFGPGTRLTVL.

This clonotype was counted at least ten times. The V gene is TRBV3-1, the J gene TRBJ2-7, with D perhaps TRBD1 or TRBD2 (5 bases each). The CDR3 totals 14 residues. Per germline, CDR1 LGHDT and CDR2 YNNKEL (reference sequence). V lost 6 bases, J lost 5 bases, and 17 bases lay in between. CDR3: CASRKRGVDNEQYF. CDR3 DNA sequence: TGTGCCAGCAGGAAGAGAGGGGTAGACAACGAGCAGTACTTC.